The TCR beta chain described here comes from a study of cytomegalovirus exposure and HLA in healthy donors. Study findings and constraints: In a later analysis, compared with equally common non-associated chains, HLA-associated beta chains were more expanded.

As regards this clone: Its antigen remains unknown. Its ends do not fully match the called genes, so a read error is possible.

CDR1 and CDR2 (germline): MGHRA, YSYEKL. There are 18 residues in the CDR3. The PCR employed 60 Vbeta primers together with 13 Jbeta primers. Only in-frame clones appear in the TCRdb table, and some are missing; sequencing was by immunoSEQ multiplex PCR. In the table there are roughly 140,000 clones, over 70% of which are singletons. This rearrangement joins TRBV4-1 to TRBJ2-6, with D tentatively TRBD1 (6 bases). This clonotype was obtained from a male donor in good health and CMV-seronegative. The sequencing sample was made of PBMCs. The CDR3 loop reads CASSQGALRASGANVLPF. In DNA, the CDR3 is TGCGCCAGCAGCCAGGGGGCTCTAAGGGCCTCTGGGGCCAACGTCCTGCCTTTC.